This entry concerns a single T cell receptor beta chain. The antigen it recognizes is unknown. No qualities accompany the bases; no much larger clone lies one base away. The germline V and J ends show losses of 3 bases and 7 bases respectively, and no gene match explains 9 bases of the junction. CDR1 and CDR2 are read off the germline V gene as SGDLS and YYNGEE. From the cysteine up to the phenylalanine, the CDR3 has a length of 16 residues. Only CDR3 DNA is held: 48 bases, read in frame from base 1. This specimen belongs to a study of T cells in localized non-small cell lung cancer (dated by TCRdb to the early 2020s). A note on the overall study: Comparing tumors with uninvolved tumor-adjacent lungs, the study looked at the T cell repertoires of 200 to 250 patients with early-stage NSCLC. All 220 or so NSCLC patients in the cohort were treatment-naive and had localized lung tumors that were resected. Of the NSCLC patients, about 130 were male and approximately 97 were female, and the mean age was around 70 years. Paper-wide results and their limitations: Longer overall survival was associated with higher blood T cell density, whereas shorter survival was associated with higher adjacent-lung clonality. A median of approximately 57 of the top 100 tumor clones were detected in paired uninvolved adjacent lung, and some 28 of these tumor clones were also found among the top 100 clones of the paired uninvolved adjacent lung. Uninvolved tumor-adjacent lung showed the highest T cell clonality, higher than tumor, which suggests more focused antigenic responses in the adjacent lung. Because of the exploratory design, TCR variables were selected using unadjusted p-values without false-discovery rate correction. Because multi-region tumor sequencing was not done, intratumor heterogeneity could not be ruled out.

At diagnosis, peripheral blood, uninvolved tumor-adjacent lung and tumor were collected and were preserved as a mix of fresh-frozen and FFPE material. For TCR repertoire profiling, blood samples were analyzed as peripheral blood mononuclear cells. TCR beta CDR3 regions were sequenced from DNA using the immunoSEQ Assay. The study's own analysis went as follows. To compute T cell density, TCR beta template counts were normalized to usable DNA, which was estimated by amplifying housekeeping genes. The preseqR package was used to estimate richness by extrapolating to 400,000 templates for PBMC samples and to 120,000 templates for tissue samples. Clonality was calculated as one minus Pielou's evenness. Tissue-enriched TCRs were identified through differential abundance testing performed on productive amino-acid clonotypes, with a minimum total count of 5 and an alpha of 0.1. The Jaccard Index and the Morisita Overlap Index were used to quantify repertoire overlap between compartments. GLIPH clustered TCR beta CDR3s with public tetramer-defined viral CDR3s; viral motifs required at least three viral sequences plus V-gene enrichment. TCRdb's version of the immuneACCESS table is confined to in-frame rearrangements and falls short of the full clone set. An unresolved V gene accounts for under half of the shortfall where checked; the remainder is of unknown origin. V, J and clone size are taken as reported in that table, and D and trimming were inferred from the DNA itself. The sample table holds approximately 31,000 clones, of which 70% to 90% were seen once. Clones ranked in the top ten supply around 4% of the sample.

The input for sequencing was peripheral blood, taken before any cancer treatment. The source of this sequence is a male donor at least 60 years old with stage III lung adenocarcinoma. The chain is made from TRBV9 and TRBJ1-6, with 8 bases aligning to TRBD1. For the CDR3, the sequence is CASSAVGQARNSPLHF. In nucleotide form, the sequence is TGTGCCAGCAGCGCGGTGGGACAGGCGAGAAATTCACCCCTCCACTTT.